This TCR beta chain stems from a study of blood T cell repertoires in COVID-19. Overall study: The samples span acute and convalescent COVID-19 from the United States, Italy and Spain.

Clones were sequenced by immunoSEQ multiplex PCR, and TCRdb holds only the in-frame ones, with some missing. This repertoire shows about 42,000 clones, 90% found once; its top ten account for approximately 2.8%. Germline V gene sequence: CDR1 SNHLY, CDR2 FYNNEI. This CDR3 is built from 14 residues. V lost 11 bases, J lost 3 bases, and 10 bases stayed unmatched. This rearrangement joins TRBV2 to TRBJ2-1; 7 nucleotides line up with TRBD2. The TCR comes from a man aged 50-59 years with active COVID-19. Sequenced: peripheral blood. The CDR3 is CAGKRKRDYNEQFF. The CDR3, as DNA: TGTGCCGGAAAACGAAAGCGGGACTACAATGAGCAGTTCTTC. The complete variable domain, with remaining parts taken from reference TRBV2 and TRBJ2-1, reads EPEVTQTPSHQVTQMGQEVILRCVPISNHLYFYWYRQILGQKVEFLVSFYNNEISEKSEIFDDQFSVERPDGSNFTLKIRSTKLEDSAMYFCAGKRKRDYNEQFFGPGTRLTVL.